This is a list of T cell receptor beta chains from one sample in a study of OX40 agonist ivuxolimab in advanced cancers. This table comes from immunoSEQ multiplex PCR, and its TCRdb copy is limited to in-frame clones, with some not included. The sample holds 60,000 to 75,000 clones, 90% to 95% seen once. The sample here was CD4+ or CD8+ T cells sorted from blood, taken in a trial of the OX40 agonist ivuxolimab. All receptors derive from an adult with an advanced solid tumor such as melanoma, head and neck, liver or kidney cancer. Each CDR3 is given with its conserved first and last residue.

V gene,J gene,CDR3 protein
TRBV19,TRBJ1-1,CASMGAVAITGAFNTEAFF
TRBV6-4,TRBJ2-1,CASSDSIRGYNEQFF
TRBV9,TRBJ2-2,CASSVASGKKTGELFF
TRBV10-3,NA,CAITAGGVYEQYF
TRBV9,TRBJ1-1,CASSAPQGTEAFF
TRBV27,TRBJ2-5,CASSLTGQRGQYF
TRBV28,TRBJ2-1,CASSLALGNEQFF
TRBV29-1,TRBJ2-1,CSVVGLGTSIEQFF
TRBV18,TRBJ1-3,CASSPGTGGNTIYF
TRBV13,TRBJ1-1,CASRGGQRAEAFF
TRBV19,TRBJ1-1,CASSIVAGDTEAFF
TRBV6-4,TRBJ2-3,CASSDSPTQGADTQYF
TRBV4-2,TRBJ2-1,CASSQIYRDSYNEQFF
TRBV5-1,TRBJ1-1,CASSLYPEGGTEAFF
TRBV19,TRBJ1-1,CASSILQMGTEAFF
TRBV11-2,TRBJ2-5,CASSFGGWVSVKETQYF
TRBV27,TRBJ2-7,CASSGGQGKYEQYF